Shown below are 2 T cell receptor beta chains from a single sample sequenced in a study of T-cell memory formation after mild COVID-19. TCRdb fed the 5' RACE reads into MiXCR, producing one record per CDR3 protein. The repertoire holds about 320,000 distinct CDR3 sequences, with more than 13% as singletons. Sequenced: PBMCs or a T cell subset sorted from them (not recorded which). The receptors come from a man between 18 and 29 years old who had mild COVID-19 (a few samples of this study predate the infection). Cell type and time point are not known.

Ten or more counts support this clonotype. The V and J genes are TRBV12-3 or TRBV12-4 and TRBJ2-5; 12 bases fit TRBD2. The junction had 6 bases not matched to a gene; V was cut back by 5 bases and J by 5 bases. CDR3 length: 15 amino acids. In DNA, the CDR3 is TGTGCCAGCAGTCGGACTAGCGGGGTCTGGGAGACCCAGTACTTC. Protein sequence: CASSRTSGVWETQYF.

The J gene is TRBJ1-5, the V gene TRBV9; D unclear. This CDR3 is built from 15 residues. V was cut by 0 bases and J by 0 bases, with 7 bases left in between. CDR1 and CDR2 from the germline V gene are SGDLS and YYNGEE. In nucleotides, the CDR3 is TGTGCCAGCAGCGTAGAAGGATTTAGCAATCAGCCCCAGCATTTT. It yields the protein CASSVEGFSNQPQHF.